Listed here are 11 T cell receptor beta chains from one sample, sequenced in a study of shared clonotypes between healthy human individuals. CD45RO-negative CD8 cells positively selected for CCR7 made up the naive population, which excluded terminally differentiated effector memory CD45RA+ cells. Method: immunoSEQ multiplex PCR; TCRdb's copy keeps in-frame clones and lacks some. The repertoire includes about 2,200,000 clones, around 93% of them detected once, and 1.5% to 2% sits in the top ten. Sequences were obtained from naive CD8+ T cells from PBMCs. Receptors originate from a man in his late teens or twenties in good health. Some clones in this sample may be carry-over from other donors' samples.

The chain is built from TRBV9 and TRBJ1-1; TRBD1 agrees at 9 bases. Germline V gives CDR1 SGDLS, CDR2 YYNGEE. The V segment lost 4 bases and the J segment 1 base; nucleotides outside the gene matches: 8. This CDR3 spans 16 amino acids. CDR3 nucleotides: TGTGCCAGCAGCAGAAACCAGGGACAGGGGAACACTGAAGCTTTCTTT. This translates into CASSRNQGQGNTEAFF.

This sequence joins TRBV2 and TRBJ2-7; TRBD2 is a possible D gene (5 bases). V was trimmed by 7 bases and J by 0 bases, leaving 10 bases between them. The CDR3 covers 13 residues. Germline V gene data show CDR1 as SNHLY and CDR2 as FYNNEI. DNA for the CDR3: TGTGCCAGCAAGGACTCTCCCTCCTACGAGCAGTACTTC. Translated, it gives CASKDSPSYEQYF. The whole variable domain, remainder taken from reference TRBV2 and TRBJ2-7, is EPEVTQTPSHQVTQMGQEVILRCVPISNHLYFYWYRQILGQKVEFLVSFYNNEISEKSEIFDDQFSVERPDGSNFTLKIRSTKLEDSAMYFCASKDSPSYEQYFGPGTRLTVT.

Regarding this clone: This clone may be a read error of a much larger clone one base away. In the same sample, other DNA sequences code for this CDR3. The V gene is TRBV7-9, the J gene TRBJ2-7, with D unclear. Trimming stripped 1 base from V and 3 bases from J, with 4 bases between. Germline V CDR1 and CDR2: SEHNR, FQNEAQ (reference sequence). This CDR3 region has 12 residues. DNA of the CDR3: TGTGCCAGCAGCTTAGTCGTCTACGAGCAGTACTTC. It yields the protein CASSLVVYEQYF.

This chain connects TRBV19 to TRBJ2-7; TRBD2 matches at 11 bases. Germline trimming cut 4 bases from V and 0 bases from J; bases unmatched to any gene: 8. Germline-derived CDR1 and CDR2 are LNHDA and SQIVND (reference sequence). This CDR3 has 17 amino acids. The CDR3 DNA reads as TGTGCCAGTAGTAATATTCCGGGACTAGCGGACTCCTACGAGCAGTACTTC. This gives the protein CASSNIPGLADSYEQYF. The complete variable domain, with remaining parts taken from reference TRBV19 and TRBJ2-7, reads DGGITQSPKYLFRKEGQNVTLSCEQNLNHDAMYWYRQDPGQGLRLIYYSQIVNDFQKGDIAEGYSVSREKKESFPLTVTSAQKNPTAFYLCASSNIPGLADSYEQYFGPGTRLTVT.

This sequence joins TRBV10-3 and TRBJ2-1, with no clear D. Trimming removed 10 bases from V and 4 bases from J, with 11 bases in between. Germline V CDR1 and CDR2: ENHRY, SYGVKD. The CDR3 extends over 12 amino acids. Written as DNA, the CDR3 is TGTGCCACCCTGGGCCCGTACAATGAGCAGTTCTTC. Translated, it gives CATLGPYNEQFF.

This sequence joins TRBV2 and TRBJ2-1, with TRBD1 as a possible D gene (7 bases). This CDR3 comprises 15 residues. V lost 8 bases and J lost 4, with 18 bases in between. Germline V lookup: CDR1 SNHLY, CDR2 FYNNEI. CDR3 bases: TGTGCCAGCCACCGAGAGGAGGGGGCTTACAATGAGCAGTTCTTC. Its translation is CASHREEGAYNEQFF.

This chain links TRBV9 with TRBJ2-7; 9 nucleotides agree with TRBD2. Germline CDR1 and CDR2: SGDLS and YYNGEE. This CDR3 is built from 16 residues. V trimming: 3 bases; J trimming: 2 bases; junction bases outside the gene matches: 9. CDR3 sequence (DNA): TGTGCCAGCAGCGCGGGGCCTAGCGGGACCGCCTACGAGCAGTACTTC. Protein: CASSAGPSGTAYEQYF.

The rearrangement joins TRBV10-2 to TRBJ1-1; D unclear. Germline lookup yields CDR1 WSHSY and CDR2 SAAADI. The CDR3 loop spans 12 amino acids. The germline V and J ends were trimmed by 4 bases and 7 bases, with 10 bases remaining between them. DNA of the CDR3: TGCGCCAGCAGTGGAGGCGGGGTTGAAGCTTTCTTT. This gives the protein CASSGGGVEAFF.

The chain links TRBV2 to TRBJ2-2, with 11 bases fitting TRBD2. Germline values: CDR1 SNHLY, CDR2 FYNNEI. CDR3 length equals 16 residues. The V segment lost 7 bases and the J segment 4 bases; nucleotides outside the gene matches: 8. This CDR3 is CASIATSGASTGELFF. Here the CDR3 DNA reads TGTGCCAGCATCGCGACTAGCGGGGCAAGCACCGGGGAGCTGTTTTTT.

This clone occurred once. V is TRBV4-2 and J is TRBJ1-2; D possibly corresponds to TRBD1 (5 bases). The CDR3 runs 15 residues. V lost 4 bases, J lost 1 base, and 13 bases lay in between. Germline CDR1 and CDR2: LGHNA and YNFKEQ. CDR3 loop: CASSPSIGDNYGYTF. CDR3 in DNA: TGTGCCAGCAGCCCAAGTATAGGGGATAACTATGGCTACACCTTC.

The J gene is TRBJ2-1, the V gene TRBV4-1; D possibly corresponds to TRBD2 (6 bases). The CDR3 contains 14 residues. V lost 5 bases and J lost 6, with 14 bases in between. Per the germline V gene, CDR1 is MGHRA and CDR2 is YSYEKL. The CDR3 loop reads CASSARRGPNEQFF. CDR3 coding DNA: TGCGCCAGCAGCGCAAGGAGGGGTCCCAATGAGCAGTTCTTC.